This T cell receptor beta chain was profiled in a study of blood T cell repertoires in COVID-19. Study as a whole: COVID-19 samples collected from the United States, Italy and Spain covered acute and convalescent phases.

Assay used: immunoSEQ multiplex PCR; TCRdb lists only in-frame clones, some missing. This table holds 300,000 or so clones, more than 70% found once. There are 12 residues in the CDR3. In germline, CDR1 is SNHLY, CDR2 FYNNEI. Trimming left V 4 bases short and J 8 bases short, with 9 bases between. Sequencing was performed on peripheral blood. This receptor was identified in a woman in her 30s who had recovered from COVID-19. This chain connects TRBV2 to TRBJ1-5; D uncertain. In DNA, the CDR3 is TGTGCCAGCAGTGCAGAGGTGGAGCCCCAGCATTTT. Translating gives CASSAEVEPQHF.